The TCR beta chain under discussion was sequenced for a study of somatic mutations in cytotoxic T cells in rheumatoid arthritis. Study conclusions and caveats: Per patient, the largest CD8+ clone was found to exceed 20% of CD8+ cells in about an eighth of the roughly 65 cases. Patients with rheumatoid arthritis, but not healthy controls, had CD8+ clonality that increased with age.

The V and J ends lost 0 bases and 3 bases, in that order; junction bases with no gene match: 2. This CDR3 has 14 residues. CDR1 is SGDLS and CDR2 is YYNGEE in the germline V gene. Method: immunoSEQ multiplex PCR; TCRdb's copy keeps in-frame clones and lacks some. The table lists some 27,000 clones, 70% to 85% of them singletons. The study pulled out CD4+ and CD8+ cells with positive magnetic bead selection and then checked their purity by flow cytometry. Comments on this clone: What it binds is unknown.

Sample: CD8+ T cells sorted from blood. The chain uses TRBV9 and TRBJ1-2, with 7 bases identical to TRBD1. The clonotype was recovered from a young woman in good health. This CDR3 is CASSVGDSHYGYTF. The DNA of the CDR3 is TGTGCCAGCAGCGTAGGGGACAGTCACTATGGCTACACCTTC.